This T cell receptor (beta chain) was sequenced in a study of shared clonotypes between healthy human individuals. General study findings and limits: Donor clonotype sharing was expected to depend on sequencing depth.

For this clone: What it binds is unknown.

It was about 82 million PBMCs that unsorted samples used for genomic DNA. Unsorted PBMC DNA went through sequencing on ten immunoSEQ deep assay plates. TCRdb keeps only in-frame clones here, not all; method: immunoSEQ multiplex PCR. The sample contains about 490,000 clones, 60% to 85% of which appear only once. This TCR derives from a woman aged 40 to 50 in good health. Some clones in this sample may be carry-over from other donors' samples. Sample: PBMCs.

The CDR3 here is CASSLSMGSRVNEQFF. The CDR3 coding sequence is TGCGCCAGCAGCTTATCGATGGGTTCCAGGGTGAATGAGCAGTTCTTC. This chain uses TRBV5-1 with TRBJ2-1, with D possibly being TRBD1 (5 bases). The V gene lost 2 bases and the J gene lost 7 bases, with 19 bases spanning the gap. Germline V gives CDR1 SGHRS, CDR2 YFSETQ. This CDR3 region has 16 residues.